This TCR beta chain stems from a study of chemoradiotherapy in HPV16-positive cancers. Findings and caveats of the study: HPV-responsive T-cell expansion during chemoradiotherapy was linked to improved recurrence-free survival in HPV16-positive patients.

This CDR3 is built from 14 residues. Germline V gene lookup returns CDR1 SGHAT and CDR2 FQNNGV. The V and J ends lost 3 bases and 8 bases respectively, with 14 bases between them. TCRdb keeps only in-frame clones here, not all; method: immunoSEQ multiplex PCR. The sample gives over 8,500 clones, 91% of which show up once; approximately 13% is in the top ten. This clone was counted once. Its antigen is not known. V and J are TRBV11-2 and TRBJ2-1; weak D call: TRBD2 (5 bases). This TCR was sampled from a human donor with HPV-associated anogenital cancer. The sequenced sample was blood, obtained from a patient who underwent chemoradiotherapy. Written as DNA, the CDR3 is TGTGCCAGCAGCTTTGGTCCGGGGATCGATGAGCAGTTCTTC. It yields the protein CASSFGPGIDEQFF.